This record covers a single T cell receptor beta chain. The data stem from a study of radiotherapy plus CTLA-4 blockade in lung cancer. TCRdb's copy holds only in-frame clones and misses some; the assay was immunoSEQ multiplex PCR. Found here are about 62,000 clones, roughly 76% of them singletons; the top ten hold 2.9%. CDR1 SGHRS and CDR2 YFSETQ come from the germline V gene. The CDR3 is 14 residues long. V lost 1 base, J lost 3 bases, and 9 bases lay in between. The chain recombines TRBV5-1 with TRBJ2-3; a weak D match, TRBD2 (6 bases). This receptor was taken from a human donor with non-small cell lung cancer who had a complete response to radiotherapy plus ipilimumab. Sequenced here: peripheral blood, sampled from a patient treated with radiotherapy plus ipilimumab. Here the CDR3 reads CASSLSGPTDTQYF. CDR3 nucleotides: TGCGCCAGCAGCTTGAGCGGGCCGACAGATACGCAGTATTTT. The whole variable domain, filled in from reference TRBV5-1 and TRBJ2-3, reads KAGVTQTPRYLIKTRGQQVTLSCSPISGHRSVSWYQQTPGQGLQFLFEYFSETQRNKGNFPGRFSGRQFSNSRSEMNVSTLELGDSALYLCASSLSGPTDTQYFGPGTRLTVL.